The 30 T cell receptor beta chains below all came from one sample that was sequenced in a study of cytomegalovirus exposure and HLA in healthy donors. The PCR ran on 60 Vbeta and 13 Jbeta primers. TCRdb's copy holds only in-frame clones and misses some; the assay was immunoSEQ multiplex PCR. The sample includes 150,000 or so clones, 75% to 90% of them seen just once. Sequencing was done on a sample of PBMCs. These receptors originate from a man aged 18 to 30 in good health and CMV-seropositive.

This clone was recorded a few times. The chain couples TRBV7-9 to TRBJ1-1; no firm D call. The germline V and J ends were trimmed by 7 bases and 0 bases, with 12 bases remaining between them. This CDR3 has 14 residues. Germline V gene lookup returns CDR1 SEHNR and CDR2 FQNEAQ (reference sequence). The CDR3 loop reads CASTMGRLNTEAFF. CDR3 nucleotides: TGTGCCAGCACTATGGGGAGATTGAACACTGAAGCTTTCTTT.

The V gene is TRBV29-1, the J gene TRBJ1-4; D gene ambiguous. This CDR3 contains 13 residues. V was trimmed by 7 bases and J by 2 bases, leaving 11 bases between them. Germline loops: CDR1 SQVTM, CDR2 ANQGSEA. This chain's CDR3 is CSGYLSTNEKLFF. For the CDR3, the DNA is TGCAGCGGCTACCTCTCGACTAATGAAAAACTGTTTTTT.

The chain has TRBV25-1 and TRBJ1-1, with a tentative D call TRBD1 (5 bases). In germline, CDR1 is MGHDK, CDR2 SYGVNS. V gave up 5 bases and J gave up 5 bases, with 18 bases separating them. CDR3 size: 15 residues. The CDR3 loop is CASSPSRGERTEAFF. The CDR3 region has the DNA TGTGCCAGCAGTCCAAGCCGGGGGGAGCGGACTGAAGCTTTCTTT.

This clone came up a few times. The chain recombines TRBV6-5 with TRBJ2-7; tentative D call: TRBD1 (5 bases). V dropped 6 bases and J dropped 2 bases, with 11 bases sitting between them. Germline V gene data show CDR1 as MNHEY and CDR2 as SVGAGI. The CDR3 is made up of 13 amino acids. CDR3 DNA sequence: TGTGCCAGCAGCAGGACACCTACCTACGAGCAGTACTTC. Translating it yields CASSRTPTYEQYF.

The rearrangement uses TRBV7-9 and TRBJ2-5; D perhaps matches TRBD2 (6 bases). This CDR3 spans 16 amino acids. Germline values: CDR1 SEHNR, CDR2 FQNEAQ (reference sequence). V lost 4 bases and J 5 bases, leaving 20 bases between the germline ends. The CDR3 loop is CASSSKRLVIPETQYF. The DNA for the CDR3 is TGTGCCAGCAGCTCCAAAAGACTAGTTATTCCGGAGACCCAGTACTTC.

V and J are TRBV2 and TRBJ2-3; a weak D match, TRBD2 (5 bases). V shed 2 bases and J shed 1 base, with 16 bases lying between them. Per germline, CDR1 SNHLY and CDR2 FYNNEI. The CDR3 length is 17 residues. The CDR3, as DNA: TGTGCCAGCAGTGAAATTTGGACTGGCCCCCGCACAGATACGCAGTATTTT. Translating gives CASSEIWTGPRTDTQYF.

The chain employs TRBV5-1 and TRBJ1-1, with TRBD1 matching over 8 bases. J gave up 1 base and V 4 bases, and 9 bases lay outside the gene matches. The germline gives CDR1 SGHRS, CDR2 YFSETQ. There are 16 residues in the CDR3. The CDR3 spells CASSLGQGIGNTEAFF. The DNA of the CDR3 is TGCGCCAGCAGCCTCGGACAGGGAATCGGGAACACTGAAGCTTTCTTT.

The V gene is TRBV7-8, the J gene TRBJ1-2, with D maybe TRBD1 (6 bases). The CDR3 is 16 residues long. V was shortened by 3 bases and J by 3 bases, with 17 bases between the two germline ends. Germline CDR1 and CDR2: SGHVS and FQNEAQ. CDR3 in amino acids: CASSLGQGTGYYGYTF. DNA for the CDR3: TGTGCCAGCAGCTTGGGGCAGGGGACGGGGTACTATGGCTACACCTTC.

This clone was observed once. The chain carries TRBV27 and TRBJ2-7; 9 bases agree with TRBD2. The CDR3 is 18 amino acids. Germline CDR1 is MNHEY and CDR2 is SMNVEV (reference sequence). Losses at the gene ends were 0 bases for V and 0 bases for J; bases not matched to a gene: 9. The CDR3 spells CASSLSPGAGGGSYEQYF. The CDR3 DNA is TGTGCCAGCAGTTTATCACCCGGGGCGGGAGGGGGCTCCTACGAGCAGTACTTC.

The V gene is TRBV4-1, the J gene TRBJ2-5; D possibly corresponds to TRBD2 (5 bases). CDR3 length: 13 amino acids. CDR1 and CDR2 (germline): MGHRA, YSYEKL. Trimming took off 4 bases at V and 5 bases at J, with 11 bases between the two ends. The CDR3 nucleotides read TGCGCCAGCAGCCTCGGACTGGTGGAGACCCAGTACTTC. It specifies CASSLGLVETQYF.

The chain couples TRBV7-9 to TRBJ2-5; 11 nucleotides agree with TRBD1. V trimming: 5 bases; J trimming: 5 bases; junction bases outside the gene matches: 1. The CDR3 totals 13 residues. From germline, CDR1 is SEHNR and CDR2 FQNEAQ (reference sequence). The CDR3 DNA follows: TGTGCCAGCAGCCGGACAGGGGGCGAGACCCAGTACTTC. Translating gives CASSRTGGETQYF.

The rearrangement uses TRBV7-2 and TRBJ2-5; TRBD1 aligns across 12 bases. Trimming cost V 6 bases and J 6 bases; bases outside gene matches: 11. There are 16 residues in the CDR3. Germline V gives CDR1 SGHTA, CDR2 FQGNSA. CDR3 sequence reads: CASSLLTGQGAKTQYF. CDR3 coding DNA: TGTGCCAGCAGTTTGTTGACGGGACAGGGGGCGAAGACCCAGTACTTC.

The CDR3 here is CASSPDSTGELFF. For the CDR3, the DNA is TGTGCCAGCTCACCGGACAGCACCGGGGAGCTGTTTTTT. The rearrangement joins TRBV18 to TRBJ2-2; tentative D call: TRBD1 (6 bases). V dropped 3 bases and J dropped 4 bases, with 6 bases sitting between them. Germline CDR1 reads KGHSH; CDR2 reads LQKENI. The length of the CDR3 is 13 residues.

V usage is TRBV19 and J usage is TRBJ2-7; D possibly corresponds to TRBD2 (6 bases). With 2 bases removed from V and 1 base from J, the gap between germline ends came to 15 bases. CDR1 and CDR2 (germline): LNHDA, SQIVND (reference sequence). The CDR3 is 16 amino acids. CDR3 DNA: TGTGCCAGTAGTATAATTGCGGGGAGCGGGTCCTACGAGCAGTACTTC. Translated, it gives CASSIIAGSGSYEQYF.

V usage is TRBV30 and J usage is TRBJ2-7; possibly TRBD1 for D (5 bases). Trimming removed 8 bases at V and 2 bases at J, with 10 bases between. The CDR3 contains 11 residues. Germline V CDR1 and CDR2: GTSNPN, SVGIG (reference sequence). CDR3 amino acids: CAQDSPYEQYF. The CDR3, as DNA: TGTGCCCAAGACAGTCCCTACGAGCAGTACTTC.

This sequence joins TRBV27 and TRBJ2-7, with D perhaps TRBD1 (5 bases). With 4 bases removed from V and 3 bases from J, the gap between germline ends came to 10 bases. The CDR3 is 13 amino acids. Germline CDR1 is MNHEY and CDR2 is SMNVEV (reference sequence). In DNA form, the CDR3 reads TGTGCCAGCAGTTCTGCAGGGATCTACGAGCAGTACTTC. Translation gives CASSSAGIYEQYF.

The chain uses TRBV7-3 and TRBJ2-7; 7 bases are a match to TRBD1. Germline V gene sequence: CDR1 SGHTA, CDR2 FQGTGA. The ends lost 2 bases at V and 1 base at J; junction bases unmatched: 5. CDR3 size: 15 residues. CDR3 DNA: TGTGCCAGCAGCTTATATCCGGGACAGTCCTACGAGCAGTACTTC. Its protein product is CASSLYPGQSYEQYF.

The chain is built from TRBV29-1 and TRBJ2-7; TRBD2 matches at 9 bases. The CDR3 length is 16 residues. CDR1 is SQVTM, CDR2 ANQGSEA, per germline. The V gene end was trimmed by 4 bases and the J gene end by 5 bases; junction bases not matched to a gene: 15. CDR3 sequence (DNA): TGCAGCGTTGTTCGGGCCTCTAGCGGGGCTGAAAACGAGCAGTACTTC. Translation: CSVVRASSGAENEQYF.

A single count supports this clone. The J gene is TRBJ1-4, the V gene TRBV15, with 7 bases aligning to TRBD1. The CDR3 runs 14 residues. The V segment lost 6 bases and the J segment 7 bases; nucleotides outside the gene matches: 8. Germline V gene data show CDR1 as LNHNV and CDR2 as YYDKDF (reference sequence). The CDR3 protein is CATSPGTAFEKLFF. The CDR3 DNA reads as TGTGCCACCAGTCCCGGGACAGCCTTTGAAAAACTGTTTTTT.

The CDR3 region has the DNA TGTGCCAGCAGCGGACGACAGGTCATGAACACTGAAGCTTTCTTT. Amino acid sequence: CASSGRQVMNTEAFF. The chain is built from TRBV21-1 and TRBJ1-1; the DNA was not used to check the table's D call, TRBD1. TRBV21-1 is listed as a pseudogene. This CDR3 region has 15 residues.

CDR3 in amino acids: CASSQESVTDTQYF. In nucleotides, the CDR3 is TGCGCCAGCAGCCAAGAGTCAGTCACAGATACGCAGTATTTT. The chain employs TRBV4-3 and TRBJ2-3; D is uncertain. Germline V gene data show CDR1 as LGHNA and CDR2 as YSLEER. This CDR3 has 14 amino acids. V was clipped by 0 bases and J by 2 bases, with 6 bases between them.

This clone was picked up one time. The chain combines TRBV27 with TRBJ2-7; D unresolved. The CDR3 has 12 amino acids. Germline V gene lookup returns CDR1 MNHEY and CDR2 SMNVEV (reference sequence). V dropped 8 bases and J dropped 3 bases, with 11 bases sitting between them. Here the CDR3 DNA reads TGTGCCAGCGGCGGCCAAGTCTACGAGCAGTACTTC. Protein: CASGGQVYEQYF.

This clone is a singleton in its sample. The chain couples TRBV2 to TRBJ1-5; D call uncertain. V was shortened by 6 bases and J by 3 bases, with 15 bases between the two germline ends. The CDR3 is 15 residues long. Germline CDR1 reads SNHLY; CDR2 reads FYNNEI. Here the CDR3 reads CASRLVSALNQPQHF. For the CDR3, the DNA is TGTGCCAGCAGGCTTGTGTCCGCGCTCAATCAGCCCCAGCATTTT.

The chain couples TRBV5-8 to TRBJ2-3; possible D gene TRBD2, 6 bases. Trimming cost V 4 bases and J 0 bases, with 18 bases left between them. Per the germline V gene, CDR1 is SGHTS and CDR2 is YDEGEE. The CDR3 is 17 amino acids. The CDR3 sequence: CASSTGTRAFSTDTQYF. For the CDR3, the DNA is TGTGCCAGCAGCACCGGGACTCGCGCCTTCAGCACAGATACGCAGTATTTT. The variable domain in full, completed from reference TRBV5-8 and TRBJ2-3, reads EAGVTQSPTHLIKTRGQQATLRCSPISGHTSVYWYQQALGLGLQFLLWYDEGEERNRGNFPPRFSGRQFPNYSSELNVNALELEDSALYLCASSTGTRAFSTDTQYFGPGTRLTVL.

J is TRBJ2-1 and V is TRBV12-5; possibly TRBD2 for D (6 bases). V was pared by 4 bases and J by 3 bases, with 13 bases between. The CDR3 loop spans 15 amino acids. Germline V gene data show CDR1 as LGHNT and CDR2 as FRNRAP. The CDR3 coding sequence is TGTGCTAGTGGTTCCATTTGGGGGGTCTACAATGAGCAGTTCTTC. It translates to CASGSIWGVYNEQFF.

This clone was recorded a few times. CDR3 protein: CASNTGIPNSPLHF. The CDR3 DNA follows: TGTGCCAGCAACACAGGGATCCCAAATTCACCCCTCCACTTT. The V and J genes are TRBV6-6 and TRBJ1-6; a possible D gene is TRBD1 (6 bases). The V end was cut by 7 bases, the J end by 7 bases, with 14 bases between. Germline V gene sequence: CDR1 MNHNY, CDR2 SVGAGI (reference sequence). The CDR3 has 14 residues.

The chain recombines TRBV19 with TRBJ1-2; 8 bases are a match to TRBD1. V shed 5 bases and J 7 bases; nucleotides not matched to a gene: 6. CDR3 length: 13 amino acids. Germline V gives CDR1 LNHDA, CDR2 SQIVND (reference sequence). The CDR3 DNA follows: TGTGCCAGTAGTCAGGACAGGGCTTTTGGCTACACCTTC. This translates into CASSQDRAFGYTF.

V and J are TRBV9 and TRBJ1-1; D unresolved. This CDR3 comprises 13 residues. CDR1 SGDLS and CDR2 YYNGEE come from the germline V gene. Trimming removed 0 bases at V and 7 bases at J, with 10 bases between. CDR3 nucleotides: TGTGCCAGCAGCGTAGGTTCCTACGGTGAAGCTTTCTTT. It yields the protein CASSVGSYGEAFF.

This chain joins TRBV7-2 and TRBJ2-7, with D hard to call. The CDR3 is 13 amino acids. V dropped 4 bases and J dropped 0 bases, with 7 bases sitting between them. Germline V gives CDR1 SGHTA, CDR2 FQGNSA. CDR3 nucleotide sequence: TGTGCCAGCAGCTCCACCAGCTCCTACGAGCAGTACTTC. Residues: CASSSTSSYEQYF.

This clone appeared a few times. The chain employs TRBV18 and TRBJ2-7, with D perhaps matching TRBD1 (5 bases). The CDR3 covers 14 residues. Germline assignment: CDR1 KGHSH and CDR2 LQKENI. V gave up 2 bases and J gave up 7 bases, with 15 bases separating them. The CDR3 is CASSPGSGLREQYF. In DNA, the CDR3 is TGTGCCAGCTCACCAGGTTCAGGGTTGAGGGAGCAGTACTTC.